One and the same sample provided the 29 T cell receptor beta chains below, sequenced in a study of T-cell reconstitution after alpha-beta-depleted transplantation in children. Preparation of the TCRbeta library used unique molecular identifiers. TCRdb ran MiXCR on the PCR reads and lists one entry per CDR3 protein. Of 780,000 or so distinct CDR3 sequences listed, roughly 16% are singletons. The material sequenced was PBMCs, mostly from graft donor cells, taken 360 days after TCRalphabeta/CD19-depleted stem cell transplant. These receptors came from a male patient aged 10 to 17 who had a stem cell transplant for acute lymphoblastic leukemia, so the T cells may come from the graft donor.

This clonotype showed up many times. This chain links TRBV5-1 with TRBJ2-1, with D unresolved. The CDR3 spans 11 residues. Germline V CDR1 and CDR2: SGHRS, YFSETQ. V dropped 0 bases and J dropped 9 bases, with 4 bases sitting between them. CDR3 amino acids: CASSLGAEQFF. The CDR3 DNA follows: TGCGCCAGCAGCTTGGGTGCTGAGCAGTTCTTC.

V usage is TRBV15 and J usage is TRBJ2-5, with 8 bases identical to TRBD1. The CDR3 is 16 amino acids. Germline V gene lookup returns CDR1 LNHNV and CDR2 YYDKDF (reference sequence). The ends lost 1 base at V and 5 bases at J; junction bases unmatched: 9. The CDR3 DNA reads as TGTGCCACCAGCAGAGTTCCGACAGGGGTATGGGAGACCCAGTACTTC. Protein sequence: CATSRVPTGVWETQYF.

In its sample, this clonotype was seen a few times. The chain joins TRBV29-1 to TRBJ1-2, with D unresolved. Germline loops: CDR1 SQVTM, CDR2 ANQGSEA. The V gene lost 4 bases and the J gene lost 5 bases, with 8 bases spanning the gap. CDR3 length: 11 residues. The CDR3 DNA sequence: TGCAGCGTTGTTTTTTCTTATGGCTACACCTTC. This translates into CSVVFSYGYTF.

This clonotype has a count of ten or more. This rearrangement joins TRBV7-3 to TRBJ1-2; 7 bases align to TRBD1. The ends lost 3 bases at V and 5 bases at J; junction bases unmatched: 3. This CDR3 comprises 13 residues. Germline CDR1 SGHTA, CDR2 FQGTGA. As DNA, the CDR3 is TGTGCCAGCAGCTTGACAGGGTCTTATGGCTACACCTTC. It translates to CASSLTGSYGYTF.

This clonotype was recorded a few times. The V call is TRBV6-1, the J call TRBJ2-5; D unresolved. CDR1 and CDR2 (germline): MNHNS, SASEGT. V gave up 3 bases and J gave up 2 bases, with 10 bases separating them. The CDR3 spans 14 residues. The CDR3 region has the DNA TGTGCCAGCAGTGAGACGGCAGAGCAAGAGACCCAGTACTTC. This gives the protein CASSETAEQETQYF.

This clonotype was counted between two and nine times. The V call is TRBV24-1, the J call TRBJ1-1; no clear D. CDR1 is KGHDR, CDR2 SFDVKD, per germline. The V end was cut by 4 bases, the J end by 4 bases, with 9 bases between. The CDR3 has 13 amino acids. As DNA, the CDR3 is TGTGCCACCAGTGACCAGTGGGGCACTGAAGCTTTCTTT. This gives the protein CATSDQWGTEAFF.

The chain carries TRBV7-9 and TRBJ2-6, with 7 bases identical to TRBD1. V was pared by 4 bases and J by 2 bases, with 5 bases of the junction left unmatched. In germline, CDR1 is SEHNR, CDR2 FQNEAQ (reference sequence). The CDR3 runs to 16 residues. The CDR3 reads CASSSVGQAGANVLTF. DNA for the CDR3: TGTGCCAGCAGCTCCGTTGGACAGGCTGGGGCCAACGTCCTGACTTTC.

The CDR3 DNA follows: TGTGCCAGCAGCCGGTACGGAGGGCCAGGGACCGGGGAGCTGTTTTTT. Its translation: CASSRYGGPGTGELFF. V and J are TRBV9 and TRBJ2-2; D might be TRBD2 (6 bases). This CDR3 is built from 16 residues. The germline V and J ends were trimmed by 4 bases and 5 bases, with 18 bases remaining between them. Germline assignment: CDR1 SGDLS and CDR2 YYNGEE. Using reference TRBV9 and TRBJ2-2 for the parts outside the CDR3, the full variable domain is DSGVTQTPKHLITATGQRVTLRCSPRSGDLSVYWYQQSLDQGLQFLIQYYNGEERAKGNILERFSAQQFPDLHSELNLSSLELGDSALYFCASSRYGGPGTGELFFGEGSRLTVL.

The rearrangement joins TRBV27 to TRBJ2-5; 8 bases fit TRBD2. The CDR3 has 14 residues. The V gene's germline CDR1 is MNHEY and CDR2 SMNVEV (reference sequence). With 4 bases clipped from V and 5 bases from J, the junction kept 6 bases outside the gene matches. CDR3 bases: TGTGCCAGCAGTTCAGGGGTAGCGGGGGAGACCCAGTACTTC. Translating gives CASSSGVAGETQYF.

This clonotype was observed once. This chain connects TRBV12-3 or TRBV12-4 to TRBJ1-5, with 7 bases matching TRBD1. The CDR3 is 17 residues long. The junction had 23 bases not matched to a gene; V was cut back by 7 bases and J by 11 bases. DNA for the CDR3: TGTGCCAGCACTATTTCCGGAGGGGGCGGCGGGATCATGGCCCAGCATTTT. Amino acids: CASTISGGGGGIMAQHF.

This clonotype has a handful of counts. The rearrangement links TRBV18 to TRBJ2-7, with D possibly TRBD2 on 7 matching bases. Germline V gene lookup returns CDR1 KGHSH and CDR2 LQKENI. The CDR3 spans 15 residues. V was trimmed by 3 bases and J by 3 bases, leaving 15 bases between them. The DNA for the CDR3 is TGTGCCAGCTCACCCTCCCGGGGGGCAGTCTACGAGCAGTACTTC. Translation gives CASSPSRGAVYEQYF.

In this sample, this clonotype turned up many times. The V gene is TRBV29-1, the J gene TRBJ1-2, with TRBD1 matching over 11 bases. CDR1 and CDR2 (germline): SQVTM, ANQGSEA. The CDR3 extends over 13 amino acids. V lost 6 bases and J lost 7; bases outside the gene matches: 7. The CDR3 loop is CSVDRGRNGGYTF. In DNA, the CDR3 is TGCAGCGTGGACAGGGGGCGAAACGGTGGCTACACCTTC.

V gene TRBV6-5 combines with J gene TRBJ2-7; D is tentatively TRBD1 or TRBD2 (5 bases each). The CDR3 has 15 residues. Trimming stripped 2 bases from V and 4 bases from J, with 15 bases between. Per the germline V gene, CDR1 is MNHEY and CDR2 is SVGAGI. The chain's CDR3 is CASSYLGTASYEQYF. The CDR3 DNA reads TGTGCCAGCAGTTACCTCGGGACGGCATCTTACGAGCAGTACTTC.

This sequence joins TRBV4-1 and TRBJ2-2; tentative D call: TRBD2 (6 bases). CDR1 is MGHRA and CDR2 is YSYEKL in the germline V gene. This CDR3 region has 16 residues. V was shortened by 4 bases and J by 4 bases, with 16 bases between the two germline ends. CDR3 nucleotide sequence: TGCGCCAGCAGCCCCTTGGGGGGAGTGGCCACCGGGGAGCTGTTTTTT. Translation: CASSPLGGVATGELFF.

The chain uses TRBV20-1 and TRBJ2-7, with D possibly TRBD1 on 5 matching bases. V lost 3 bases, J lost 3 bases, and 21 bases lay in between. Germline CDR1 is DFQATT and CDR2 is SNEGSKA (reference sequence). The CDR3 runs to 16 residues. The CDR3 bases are TGCAGTGCTAGGGGGCAGCCCAGGCGCGGCTACTACGAGCAGTACTTC. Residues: CSARGQPRRGYYEQYF.

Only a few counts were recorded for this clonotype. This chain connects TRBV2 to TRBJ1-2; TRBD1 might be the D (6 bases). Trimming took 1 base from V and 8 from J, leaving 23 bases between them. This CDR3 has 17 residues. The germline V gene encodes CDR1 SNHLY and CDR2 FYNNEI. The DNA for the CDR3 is TGTGCCAGCAGTGAAGAGGGGGATGGAGGCGGCTCCGTCGGCTACACCTTC. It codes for CASSEEGDGGGSVGYTF.

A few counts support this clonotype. The CDR3 sequence is CASSRDADYGYTF. The CDR3 nucleotides read TGTGCCAGCAGTCGGGACGCAGACTATGGCTACACCTTC. V gene TRBV12-3 or TRBV12-4 combines with J gene TRBJ1-2, with D maybe TRBD1 (5 bases). Trimming removed 5 bases at V and 3 bases at J, with 10 bases between. This CDR3 contains 13 residues.

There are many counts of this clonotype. The CDR3 sequence is CASSQFRLAGVETQYF. DNA for the CDR3: TGCGCCAGCAGCCAATTTCGACTAGCGGGGGTCGAGACCCAGTACTTC. V gene TRBV4-1 combines with J gene TRBJ2-5, with TRBD2 matching over 12 bases. Losses at the gene ends were 2 bases for V and 5 bases for J; bases not matched to a gene: 6. The CDR3 spans 16 residues. Germline-derived CDR1 and CDR2 are MGHRA and YSYEKL.

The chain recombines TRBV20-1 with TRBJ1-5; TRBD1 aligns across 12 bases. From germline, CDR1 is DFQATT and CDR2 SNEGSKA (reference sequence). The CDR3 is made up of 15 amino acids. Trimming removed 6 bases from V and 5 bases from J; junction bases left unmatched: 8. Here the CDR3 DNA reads TGCAGTGCGGGACGGGACAGGGGGCTTTATCAGCCCCAGCATTTT. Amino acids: CSAGRDRGLYQPQHF.

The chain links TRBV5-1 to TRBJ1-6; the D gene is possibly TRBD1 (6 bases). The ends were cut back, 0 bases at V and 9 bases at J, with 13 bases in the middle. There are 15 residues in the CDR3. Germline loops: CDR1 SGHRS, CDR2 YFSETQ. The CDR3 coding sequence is TGCGCCAGCAGCTTGGCCGGGCCAGGGGTTTCACCCCTCCACTTT. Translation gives CASSLAGPGVSPLHF.

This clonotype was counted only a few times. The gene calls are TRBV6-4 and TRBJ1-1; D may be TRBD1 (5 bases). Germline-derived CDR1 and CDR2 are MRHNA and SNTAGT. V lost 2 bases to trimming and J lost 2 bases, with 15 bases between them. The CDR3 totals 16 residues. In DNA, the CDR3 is TGTGCCAGCAGTGACGCGGAGGAAGGGGCTAACACTGAAGCTTTCTTT. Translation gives CASSDAEEGANTEAFF.

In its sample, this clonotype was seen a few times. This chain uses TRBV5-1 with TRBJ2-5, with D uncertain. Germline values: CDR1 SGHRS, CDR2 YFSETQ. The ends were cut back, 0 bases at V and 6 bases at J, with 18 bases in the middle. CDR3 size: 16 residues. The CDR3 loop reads CASSLDVRRAVKTQYF. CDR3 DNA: TGCGCCAGCAGCTTGGATGTCCGTCGAGCAGTAAAGACCCAGTACTTC.

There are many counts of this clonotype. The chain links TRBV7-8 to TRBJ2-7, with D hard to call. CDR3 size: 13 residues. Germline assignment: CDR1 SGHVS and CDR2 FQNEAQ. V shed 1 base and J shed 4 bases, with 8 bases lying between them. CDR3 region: CASSLGPEYEQYF. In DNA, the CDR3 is TGTGCCAGCAGCTTAGGTCCGGAATACGAGCAGTACTTC. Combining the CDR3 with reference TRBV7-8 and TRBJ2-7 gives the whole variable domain GAGVSQSPRYKVAKRGQDVALRCDPISGHVSLFWYQQALGQGPEFLTYFQNEAQLDKSGLPSDRFFAERPEGSVSTLKIQRTQQEDSAVYLCASSLGPEYEQYFGPGTRLTVT.

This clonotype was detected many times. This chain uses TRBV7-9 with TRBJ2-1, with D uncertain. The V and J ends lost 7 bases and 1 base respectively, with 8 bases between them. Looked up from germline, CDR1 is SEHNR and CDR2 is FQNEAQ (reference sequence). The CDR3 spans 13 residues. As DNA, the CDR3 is TGTGCCAGCACCCCCAGGTCCTACAATGAGCAGTTCTTC. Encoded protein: CASTPRSYNEQFF.

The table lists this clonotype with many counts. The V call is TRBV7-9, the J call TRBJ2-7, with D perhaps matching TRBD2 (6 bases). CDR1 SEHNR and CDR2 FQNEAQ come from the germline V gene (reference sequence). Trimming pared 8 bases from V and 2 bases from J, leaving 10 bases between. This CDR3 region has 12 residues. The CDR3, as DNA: TGTGCCAGCGGGGGGTTAACCTACGAGCAGTACTTC. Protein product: CASGGLTYEQYF.

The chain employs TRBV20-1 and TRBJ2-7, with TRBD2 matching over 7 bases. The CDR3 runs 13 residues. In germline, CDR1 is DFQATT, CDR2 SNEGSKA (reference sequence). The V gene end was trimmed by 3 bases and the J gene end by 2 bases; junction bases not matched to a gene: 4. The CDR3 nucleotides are TGCAGTGCTAGCGGGAGGACTGCCTACGAGCAGTACTTC. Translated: CSASGRTAYEQYF.

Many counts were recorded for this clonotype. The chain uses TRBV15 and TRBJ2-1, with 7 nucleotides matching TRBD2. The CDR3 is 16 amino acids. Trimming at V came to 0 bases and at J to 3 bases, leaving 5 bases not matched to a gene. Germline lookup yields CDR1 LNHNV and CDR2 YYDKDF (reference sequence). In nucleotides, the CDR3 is TGTGCCACCAGCAGAGATTTGAGCGGGGTCTACAATGAGCAGTTCTTC. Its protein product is CATSRDLSGVYNEQFF. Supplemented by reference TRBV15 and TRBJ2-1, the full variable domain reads DAMVIQNPRYQVTQFGKPVTLSCSQTLNHNVMYWYQQKSSQAPKLLFHYYDKDFNNEADTPDNFQSRRPNTSFCFLDIRSPGLGDTAMYLCATSRDLSGVYNEQFFGPGTRLTVL.

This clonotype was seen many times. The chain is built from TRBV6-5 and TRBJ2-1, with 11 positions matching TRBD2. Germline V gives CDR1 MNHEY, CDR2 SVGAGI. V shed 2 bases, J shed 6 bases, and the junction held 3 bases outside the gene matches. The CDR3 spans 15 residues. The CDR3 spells CASSYGTSGFNEQFF. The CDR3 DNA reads TGTGCCAGCAGTTACGGGACTAGCGGCTTCAATGAGCAGTTCTTC.

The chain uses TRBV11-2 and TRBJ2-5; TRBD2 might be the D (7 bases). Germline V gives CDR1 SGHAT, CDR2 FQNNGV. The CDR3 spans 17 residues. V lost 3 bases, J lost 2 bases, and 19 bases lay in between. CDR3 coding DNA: TGTGCCAGCAGCTTCGGGACTATAAGGGGACATCAAGAGACCCAGTACTTC. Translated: CASSFGTIRGHQETQYF.